This TCR beta chain was identified in a study of T-cell memory formation after mild COVID-19. This clonotype was seen at least ten times. The target antigen is unknown. Study findings and constraints: Clones contracting day 15 to 85 were balanced CD4/CD8; later expanders leaned CD4+. Confirmation was lacking for SARS-CoV-2 specificity of second-wave clones that peaked on day 37. The CD4+ clones that contracted clustered mainly within CM and EM, and the CD8+ clones concentrated in EMRA.

TCRdb passed the 5' RACE reads through MiXCR, listing each CDR3 protein once. Of more than 100,000 distinct CDR3 sequences listed, about 5.9% are singletons. CDR3 length equals 15 residues. The junction had 10 bases not matched to a gene; V was cut back by 6 bases and J by 5 bases. This clonotype originated in an adult woman who had mild COVID-19 (a few samples of this study predate the infection). Cell type and time point are not known. Sequenced: PBMCs or a T cell subset sorted from them (not recorded which). The rearrangement uses TRBV12-3 or TRBV12-4 and TRBJ2-1; 7 nucleotides match TRBD2. The CDR3, as DNA: TGTGCCAGCAGCCGGAGCGGGAATCTGAACAATGAGCAGTTCTTC. Amino acid sequence: CASSRSGNLNNEQFF.